A selection of T cell receptor beta chains follows, all from one sample in a study of identical twins. MiXCR was run by TCRdb on the 5' RACE reads, yielding one entry per CDR3 protein. Among approximately 550,000 distinct CDR3 sequences listed, more than 20% were seen once. The sample was also reused in another study, on yellow fever vaccine responses in identical twins.

Source material: CD4+ T cells sorted from blood. The receptors were sampled from a woman between 18 and 30 years old in good health. Both conserved end residues are part of each CDR3. D genes are given only for firm matches. Where a row states a size, it is once, few, many or the class of an expanded clone; other rows omit it.

TRBJ2-1,TRBV5-1,NA,TRBD2,TGCGCCAGCAGCTTGGAACTAGCGGGTAGGAATGAGCAGTTCTTC,CASSLELAGRNEQFF
TRBJ1-5,TRBV5-1,few,NA,TGCGCCAGCAGAAGCGAGTACAGCCCCAATCAGCCCCAGCATTTT,CASRSEYSPNQPQHF
TRBJ2-2,TRBV29-1,NA,NA,TGCAGCGTTGCAGACACCGGGGAGCTGTTTTTT,CSVADTGELFF
TRBJ2-1,TRBV11-2,few,TRBD2,TGTGCCAGCAGAAAAGCGGGGATCTTCAATGAGCAGTTCTTC,CASRKAGIFNEQFF
TRBJ2-3,TRBV5-6,few,TRBD2,TGTGCCAGCAGCTTGAAGCGGGGGGCTCACACAGATACGCAGTATTTT,CASSLKRGAHTDTQYF
TRBJ1-6,TRBV4-2,few,TRBD1,TGTGCCAGCAGCCAAGGGACAGGGGTTGGGTCACCCCTCCACTTT,CASSQGTGVGSPLHF
TRBJ2-1,TRBV29-1,few,TRBD2,TGCAGCGTTGGGACTTCCGGGACTAGCGGGGGAGGTGAGCAGTTCTTC,CSVGTSGTSGGGEQFF
TRBJ2-1,TRBV5-1,NA,NA,TGCGCCAGCAGCTTGAATCAGGGGACCTACAATGAGCAGTTCTTC,CASSLNQGTYNEQFF
TRBJ2-7,TRBV20-1,NA,TRBD1,TGCAGTGCTAGAGGCTCCGTGACAGGGGGTGAGCAGTACTTC,CSARGSVTGGEQYF
TRBJ2-1,TRBV6-1,NA,NA,TGTGCCAGCAGGGGCACAGGGCAGCTTGAGCAGTTCTTC,CASRGTGQLEQFF
TRBJ2-7,TRBV18,few,TRBD1,TGTGCCAGCTCCCGGGCCTTTAGGCAGGGGGCTTACGAGCAGTACTTC,CASSRAFRQGAYEQYF
TRBJ2-5,TRBV12-3/TRBV12-4,few,NA,TGTGCCAGCAGACCCTCAGGGGGGGTTCAAGAGACCCAGTACTTC,CASRPSGGVQETQYF
TRBJ2-7,TRBV28,NA,TRBD1,TGTGCCAGCTGGGACAGGGGTTCCTACGAGCAGTACTTC,CASWDRGSYEQYF
TRBJ1-1,TRBV5-1,NA,NA,TGCGCCAGCAGCTTGGTTCAGAAAAACACTGAAGCTTTCTTT,CASSLVQKNTEAFF
TRBJ2-5,TRBV24-1,few,TRBD1,TGTGCCACCAGTGACCCCGGGACAGGGGGGAGACGAGAGACCCAGTACTTC,CATSDPGTGGRRETQYF